Here is one T cell receptor beta chain with its context. Via MiXCR, TCRdb re-called the 5' RACE reads, giving one row per CDR3 protein. The sample includes about 530,000 distinct CDR3 sequences, 20% to 25% of them seen just once. This sample is drawn from a study of identical twins. V lost 2 bases to trimming and J lost 2 bases; unmatched junction nucleotides: 6. Germline CDR1 reads SGHRS; CDR2 reads YFSETQ. The CDR3 is 16 residues long. The same sample was also studied in work on yellow fever vaccine responses in identical twins.

This TCR was sampled from a woman younger than 35 in good health. Sequences were obtained from CD4+ T cells sorted from blood. This chain connects TRBV5-1 to TRBJ1-5; TRBD1 matches at 8 bases. The CDR3 is CASSFGTGGRNQPQHF. The CDR3, as DNA: TGCGCCAGCAGCTTCGGCACAGGGGGTCGCAATCAGCCCCAGCATTTT. Full variable domain (rest looked up from reference TRBV5-1 and TRBJ1-5): KAGVTQTPRYLIKTRGQQVTLSCSPISGHRSVSWYQQTPGQGLQFLFEYFSETQRNKGNFPGRFSGRQFSNSRSEMNVSTLELGDSALYLCASSFGTGGRNQPQHFGDGTRLSIL.